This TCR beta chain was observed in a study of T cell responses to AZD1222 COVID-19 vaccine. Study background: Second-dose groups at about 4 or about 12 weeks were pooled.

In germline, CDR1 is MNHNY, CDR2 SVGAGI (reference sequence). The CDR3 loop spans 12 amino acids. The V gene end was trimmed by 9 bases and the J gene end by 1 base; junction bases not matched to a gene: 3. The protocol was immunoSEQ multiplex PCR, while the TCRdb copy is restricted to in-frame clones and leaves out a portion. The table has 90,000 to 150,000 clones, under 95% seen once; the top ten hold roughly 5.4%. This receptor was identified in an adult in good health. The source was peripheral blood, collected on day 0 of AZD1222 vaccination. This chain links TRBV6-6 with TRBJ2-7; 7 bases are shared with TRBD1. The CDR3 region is CASWDSSYEQYF. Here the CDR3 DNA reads TGTGCCAGTTGGGACAGTTCCTACGAGCAGTACTTC.